This T cell receptor (beta chain) was observed in a study of blood T cell repertoires in COVID-19. Study overall: Both acute and convalescent COVID-19 samples were obtained from the United States, Italy and Spain. T cells, B-cell-depleted T cells, or PBMCs supplied cDNA or gDNA.

J was trimmed by 5 bases and V by 1 base; bases with no gene match: 9. Germline loops: CDR1 SGHNT, CDR2 YYREEE (reference sequence). The CDR3 length is 17 residues. In the original workflow: Amplifying reference gene primers gave estimates of nucleated cell counts. Here immunoSEQ multiplex PCR was the method, and the copy in TCRdb shows in-frame clones only, minus some. V and J calls and clone size come straight from that table; D and trimming were deduced from the DNA. Of fewer than 120,000 clones in the sample, nearly 80% are singletons; the top ten hold roughly 17%. The sequence was collected from a woman aged 80 or older with active or convalescent COVID-19. The sequencing sample was made of peripheral blood. The chain recombines TRBV5-4 with TRBJ2-5, with 12 nucleotides matching TRBD2. The CDR3 loop reads CASSLSVLAGGPETQYF. The DNA for the CDR3 is TGTGCCAGCAGCTTGTCTGTCCTAGCGGGAGGGCCGGAGACCCAGTACTTC.